Listed below are T cell receptor beta chains from one sample, sequenced in a study of blood T cell repertoires in COVID-19. Generated by immunoSEQ multiplex PCR, the TCRdb table keeps only in-frame clones and is missing some. The sample gives almost 45,000 clones, approximately 80% of which show up once; around 59% is in the top ten. The sequencing input was peripheral blood. The source of these receptors is a man at least 80 years old with acute or convalescent COVID-19. Each CDR3 is given without its conserved first and last residue. Only part of the rows carry a size: once, few, many, or a class if the clone is expanded.

clone_size v_call cdr3_aa
- TRBV21-1 ASSNSETGNQPQH
- TRBV5-1 ASSLTGGSSYEQY
once TRBV23-1 ASTPTGEQETQY
- TRBV7-2 ASSLLLYSNQPQH
- TRBV2 ASSETGETQY
- TRBV29-1 SVVFGNTGELF
- TRBV7-2 ASSLDPTRSSYEQY
- TRBV24-1 ATSDSGFQETQY
- TRBV5-4 ASSLGGLANNEQF
many TRBV28 ASSPDKYNSPLH
- TRBV19 ASSILGQGADTQY
- TRBV2 ASGRDRNTGELF
- TRBV28 ASSAGQTNTEAF
- TRBV24-1 ATSERSLAGRETQY
- TRBV6-5 ASKLTTHGEQF
- TRBV20-1 SASGQGDQPQH
few TRBV28 ASSRGLLRRKTQY
- TRBV5-5 ASSFGGYGSNQPQH
- TRBV7-8 ASSLAAGTGVEQY
few TRBV10-3 AISESASGRSEQETQY
- TRBV4-2 ASSQEPSGTSDTQY
- TRBV2 ASSAGTDTQY
few TRBV2 ASSERAGAGNTIY
- TRBV5-5 ASSSPQDRERIWGNSPLH
- TRBV5-6 ASSLAPRGAGELF
- TRBV2 ASRGVAGYAGELF
- TRBV10-3 AISSGTGRDQPQH
few TRBV11-2 ASSSDNSYNEQF
few TRBV28 ASSLLAGVSGELF
- TRBV3-1/TRBV3-2 ASSQGLANTGELF
few TRBV7-2 ASSPRGLNNEQF
- TRBV29-1 SVAGESTDTQY
- TRBV9 ASSPRQSGELF
- TRBV24-1 ATSDFPTDTQY
- TRBV28 ASRDSLYGYT
- TRBV5-6 ASSPWGRGGNQPQH
- TRBV5-6 ASSLSGYEQY
- TRBV10-2 ASSGGGSGRNEQF
- TRBV7-8 ASSLGQVEQY
- TRBV28 ASSETGSNQPQH
few TRBV5-4 ASSQEGTRYNEQF
- TRBV29-1 SVDRGMDTQY
- TRBV9 ASSARTASPYNEQF
- TRBV3-1/TRBV3-2 ASSPRTGGSPLH
- TRBV15 ATSRAGPSTDTQY
few TRBV5-1 ASSGGLADYNEQF
- TRBV11-2 ASSRDFMGSPLH
- TRBV7-9 AASTGRMNEQF
- TRBV28 ASRTGQANYGYT
- TRBV11-2 ASSLDGLPQGQF
- TRBV7-9 ASSPLQGGNQPQH
- TRBV9 ASSVGASGNKNYEQY
- TRBV9 ASSVRVIPGSYEQY